This T cell receptor (beta chain) was retrieved from a study of cytomegalovirus exposure and HLA in healthy donors. Study at large: Early on, a data release was issued that held roughly 86 million unique TCRs from HLA-typed donors. Study observations and caveats: Across donors, presence/absence analyses took sequencing depth to be roughly uniform. Later analysis demonstrated an association between a missense DCLRE1C variant and TCR beta V- and J-gene trimming.

Primers: 60 Vbeta forward and 13 Jbeta reverse. In the original processing: An analysis performed later counted 74 million or so unique TCR beta chains (roughly 9.9 million of them shared). Sequencing used immunoSEQ multiplex PCR; TCRdb keeps in-frame clones, though not all of them. For V, J and clone size, that table is used; D and trimming come from the DNA. This sample yields 120,000 or so clones, of which about 80% are seen a single time; around 3.6% belongs to the top ten. Germline-derived CDR1 and CDR2 are SGDLS and YYNGEE. The ends lost 4 bases at V and 9 bases at J; junction bases unmatched: 9. The CDR3 spans 16 residues. Turning to this clone: The antigen is unknown.

Source material: PBMCs. The clonotype originates from a man aged 25 to 40 in good health and CMV-seronegative. The V call is TRBV9, the J call TRBJ2-1, with 14 positions matching TRBD2. The CDR3: CASSLRLAGGPVEQFF. CDR3 bases: TGTGCCAGCAGCCTACGACTAGCGGGGGGGCCTGTTGAGCAGTTCTTC.